A selection of T cell receptor beta chains follows, all from one sample in a study of Ad26.COV2.S vaccination and SARS-CoV-2 variants. Data came from immunoSEQ multiplex PCR; TCRdb stores just in-frame clones and leaves some out. This table holds 300,000 to 400,000 clones, around nine tenths found once. The sample here was peripheral blood, taken in a trial of Ad26.COV2.S vaccine versus placebo. All receptors derive from a person between 18 and 59 years old who received the Ad26.COV2.S COVID-19 vaccine or a placebo. Both conserved end residues are part of each CDR3. Each record gives: J gene, V gene, D gene, clone size, CDR3 protein, CDR3 DNA. The D gene is left open where the match is weak. A row's size may be missing; if present it is once, few, many or a size class.

j_call: TRBJ1-4; v_call: TRBV20-1; d_call: NA; clone_size: NA; cdr3_aa: CSASSRQGWDEKLFF; cdr3_nt: TGCAGTGCTAGTTCGCGGCAGGGCTGGGACGAAAAACTGTTTTTT
j_call: TRBJ2-3; v_call: TRBV5-4; d_call: TRBD2; clone_size: NA; cdr3_aa: CASSLGLAGGTTITDTQYF; cdr3_nt: TGTGCCAGCAGCTTGGGACTAGCGGGGGGAACAACCATCACAGATACGCAGTATTTT
j_call: TRBJ2-1; v_call: TRBV2; d_call: NA; clone_size: NA; cdr3_aa: CASINPLLNEQFF; cdr3_nt: TGTGCCAGCATTAATCCCCTACTCAATGAGCAGTTCTTC
j_call: TRBJ2-5; v_call: TRBV7-9; d_call: NA; clone_size: once; cdr3_aa: CASSLHETQETQYF; cdr3_nt: TGTGCCAGCAGCCTTCACGAGACCCAAGAGACCCAGTACTTC
j_call: TRBJ2-1; v_call: TRBV6-5; d_call: TRBD1; clone_size: NA; cdr3_aa: CASSYGWDRGYNEQFF; cdr3_nt: TGTGCCAGCAGTTACGGGTGGGACAGGGGTTACAATGAGCAGTTCTTC
j_call: TRBJ2-2; v_call: TRBV4-3; d_call: NA; clone_size: NA; cdr3_aa: CASSQDIAGNTGELFF; cdr3_nt: TGCGCCAGCAGCCAAGATATAGCAGGGAACACCGGGGAGCTGTTTTTT
j_call: TRBJ1-5; v_call: TRBV7-2; d_call: NA; clone_size: NA; cdr3_aa: CASSLGPWAHPLTPQHF; cdr3_nt: TGTGCCAGCAGCTTAGGTCCGTGGGCCCACCCATTAACGCCCCAGCATTTT
j_call: TRBJ1-2; v_call: TRBV29-1; d_call: TRBD1; clone_size: NA; cdr3_aa: CSVVTGGSRGYTF; cdr3_nt: TGCAGCGTTGTGACAGGGGGATCGCGGGGCTACACCTTC
j_call: TRBJ1-5; v_call: TRBV27; d_call: NA; clone_size: NA; cdr3_aa: CASSWSRGSNQPQHF; cdr3_nt: TGTGCCAGCAGTTGGAGTAGGGGGAGCAATCAGCCCCAGCATTTT
j_call: TRBJ1-2; v_call: TRBV18; d_call: NA; clone_size: NA; cdr3_aa: CASSPRSAGALGYGYTF; cdr3_nt: TGTGCCAGCTCACCAAGGTCCGCAGGGGCGCTCGGCTATGGCTACACCTTC
j_call: TRBJ1-2; v_call: TRBV5-6; d_call: TRBD1; clone_size: NA; cdr3_aa: CASGRQGHGYTF; cdr3_nt: TGTGCCAGCGGGAGACAGGGCCATGGCTACACCTTC
j_call: TRBJ2-7; v_call: TRBV19; d_call: TRBD1; clone_size: NA; cdr3_aa: CASSISPRTGVSYEQYF; cdr3_nt: TGTGCCAGTAGTATCTCCCCCCGGACAGGGGTCTCCTACGAGCAGTACTTC
j_call: TRBJ2-1; v_call: TRBV4-2; d_call: NA; clone_size: few; cdr3_aa: CASSQSRDSSSYNEQFF; cdr3_nt: TGTGCCAGCAGCCAATCACGGGACTCCAGCTCCTACAATGAGCAGTTCTTC
j_call: TRBJ2-5; v_call: TRBV5-6; d_call: NA; clone_size: NA; cdr3_aa: CASRDRETQYF; cdr3_nt: TGTGCCAGCAGGGATAGGGAGACCCAGTACTTC
j_call: TRBJ2-5; v_call: TRBV6-5; d_call: NA; clone_size: NA; cdr3_aa: CASRLSGIVQETQYF; cdr3_nt: TGTGCCAGCAGACTGTCTGGGATCGTCCAGGAGACCCAGTACTTC